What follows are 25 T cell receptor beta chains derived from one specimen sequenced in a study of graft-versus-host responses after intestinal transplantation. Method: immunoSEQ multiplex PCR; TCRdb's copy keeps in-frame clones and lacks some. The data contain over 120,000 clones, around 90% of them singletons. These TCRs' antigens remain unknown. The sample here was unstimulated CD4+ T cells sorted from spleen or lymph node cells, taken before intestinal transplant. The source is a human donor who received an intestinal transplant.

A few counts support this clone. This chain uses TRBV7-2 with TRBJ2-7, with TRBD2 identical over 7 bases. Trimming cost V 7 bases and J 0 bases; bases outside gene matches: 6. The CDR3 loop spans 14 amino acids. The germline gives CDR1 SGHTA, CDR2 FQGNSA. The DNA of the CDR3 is TGTGCCAGCACCTCCGCGGGGGTCTCCTACGAGCAGTACTTC. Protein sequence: CASTSAGVSYEQYF.

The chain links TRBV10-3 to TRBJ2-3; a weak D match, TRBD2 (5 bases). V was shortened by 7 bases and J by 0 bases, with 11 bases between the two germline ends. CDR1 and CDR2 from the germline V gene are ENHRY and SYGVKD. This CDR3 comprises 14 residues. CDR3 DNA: TGTGCCATCATGAGCGGCACTAGCACAGATACGCAGTATTTT. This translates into CAIMSGTSTDTQYF.

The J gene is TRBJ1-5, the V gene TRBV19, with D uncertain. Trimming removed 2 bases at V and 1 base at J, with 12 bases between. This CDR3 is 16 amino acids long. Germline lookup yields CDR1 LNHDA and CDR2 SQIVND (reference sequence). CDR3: CASSISGPWSNQPQHF. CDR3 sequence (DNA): TGTGCCAGTAGTATATCTGGACCTTGGAGCAATCAGCCCCAGCATTTT.

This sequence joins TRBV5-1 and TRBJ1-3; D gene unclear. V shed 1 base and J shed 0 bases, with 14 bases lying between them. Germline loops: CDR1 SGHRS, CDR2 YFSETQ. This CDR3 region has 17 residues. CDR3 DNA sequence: TGCGCCAGCAGCTTGTCCGGGTCTCAGAGCTCTGGAAACACCATATATTTT. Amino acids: CASSLSGSQSSGNTIYF.

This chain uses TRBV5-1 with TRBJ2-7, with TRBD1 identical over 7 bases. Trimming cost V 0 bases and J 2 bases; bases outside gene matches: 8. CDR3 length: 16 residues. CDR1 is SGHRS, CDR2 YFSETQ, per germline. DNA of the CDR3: TGCGCCAGCAGCTTGGCCCCCACGGGACAGACCTACGAGCAGTACTTC. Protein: CASSLAPTGQTYEQYF.

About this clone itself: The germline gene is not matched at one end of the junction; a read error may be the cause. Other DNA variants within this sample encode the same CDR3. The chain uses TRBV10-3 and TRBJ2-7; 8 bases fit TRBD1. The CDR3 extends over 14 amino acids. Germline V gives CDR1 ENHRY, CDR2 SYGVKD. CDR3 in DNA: TGTGCCATCAGGTGGACAGGGAGCTCCGACGAGCAGTACTTC. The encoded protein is CAIRWTGSSDEQYF.

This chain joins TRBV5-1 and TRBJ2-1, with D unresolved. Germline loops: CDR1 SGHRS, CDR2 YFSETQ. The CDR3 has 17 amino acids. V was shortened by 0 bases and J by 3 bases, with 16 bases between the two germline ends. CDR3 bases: TGCGCCAGCAGCTTGGTTCTTGCTAACCATTTCTACAATGAGCAGTTCTTC. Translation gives CASSLVLANHFYNEQFF.

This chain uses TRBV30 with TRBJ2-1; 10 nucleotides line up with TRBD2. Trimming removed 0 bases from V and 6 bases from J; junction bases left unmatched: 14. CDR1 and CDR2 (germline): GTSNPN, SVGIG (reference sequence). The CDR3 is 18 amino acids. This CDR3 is CAWSVGLAGVDWSNEQFF. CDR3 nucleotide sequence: TGTGCCTGGAGTGTAGGCCTAGCGGGAGTGGATTGGTCCAATGAGCAGTTCTTC.

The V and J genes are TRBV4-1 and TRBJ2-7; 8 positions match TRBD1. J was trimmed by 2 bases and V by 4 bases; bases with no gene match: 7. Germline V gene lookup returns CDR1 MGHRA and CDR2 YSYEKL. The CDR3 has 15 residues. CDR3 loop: CASSPQGANPYEQYF. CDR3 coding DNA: TGCGCCAGCAGCCCCCAGGGGGCGAACCCCTACGAGCAGTACTTC.

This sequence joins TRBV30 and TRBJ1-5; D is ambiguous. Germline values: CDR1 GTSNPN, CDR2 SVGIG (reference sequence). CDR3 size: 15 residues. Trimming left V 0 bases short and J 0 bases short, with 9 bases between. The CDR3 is CAWSVGKVSNQPQHF. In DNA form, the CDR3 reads TGTGCCTGGAGTGTGGGTAAAGTTAGCAATCAGCCCCAGCATTTT. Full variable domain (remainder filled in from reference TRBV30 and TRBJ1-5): SQTIHQWPATLVQPVGSPLSLECTVEGTSNPNLYWYRQAAGRGLQLLFYSVGIGQISSEVPQNLSASRPQDRQFILSSKKLLLSDSGFYLCAWSVGKVSNQPQHFGDGTRLSIL.

The CDR3 DNA reads as TGTGCCTGTCCGGGTCCCTGGGGCTACACCTTC. Protein: CACPGPWGYTF. V is TRBV30 and J is TRBJ1-2; the D is unclear. V gave up 6 bases and J gave up 8 bases, with 13 bases separating them. CDR1 is GTSNPN, CDR2 SVGIG, per germline (reference sequence). The CDR3 length is 11 residues.

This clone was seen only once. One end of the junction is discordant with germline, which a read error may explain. The CDR3 sequence: CASSLVVSSYNEQFF. CDR3 bases: TGTGCTAGCAGCTTGGTTGTTAGCTCCTACAATGAGCAGTTCTTC. V gene TRBV7-7 combines with J gene TRBJ2-1, with D unresolved. Germline V lookup: CDR1 SSHAT, CDR2 FNYEAQ (reference sequence). The CDR3 has 15 amino acids.

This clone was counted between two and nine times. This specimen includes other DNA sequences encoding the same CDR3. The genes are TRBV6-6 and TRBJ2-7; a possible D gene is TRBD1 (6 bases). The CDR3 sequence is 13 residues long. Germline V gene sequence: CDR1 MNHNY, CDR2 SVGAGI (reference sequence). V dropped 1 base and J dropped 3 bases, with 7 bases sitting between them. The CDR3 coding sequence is TGTGCCAGCAGTTACTTAGGGGGCTACGAGCAGTACTTC. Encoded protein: CASSYLGGYEQYF.

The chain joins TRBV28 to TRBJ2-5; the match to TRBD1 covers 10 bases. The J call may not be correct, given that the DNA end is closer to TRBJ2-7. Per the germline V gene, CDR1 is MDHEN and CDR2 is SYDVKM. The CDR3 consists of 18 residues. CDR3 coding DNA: TGTGCCAGCAGTTTCCCCACCGCTCCGGGACAGGGGACCTACGAGCAGTACTTC. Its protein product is CASSFPTAPGQGTYEQYF.

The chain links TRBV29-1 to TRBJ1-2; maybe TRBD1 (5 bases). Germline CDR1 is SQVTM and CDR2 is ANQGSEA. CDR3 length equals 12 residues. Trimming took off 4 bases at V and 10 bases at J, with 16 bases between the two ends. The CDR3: CSVVVGASDYTF. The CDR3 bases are TGCAGCGTTGTGGTAGGGGCGTCGGACTACACCTTC.

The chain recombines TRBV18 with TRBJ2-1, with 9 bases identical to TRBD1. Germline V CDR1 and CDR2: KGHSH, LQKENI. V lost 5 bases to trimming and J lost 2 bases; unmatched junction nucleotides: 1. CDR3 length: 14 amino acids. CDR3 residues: CASSTGGPYNEQFF. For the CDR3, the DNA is TGTGCCAGCTCAACAGGGGGCCCCTACAATGAGCAGTTCTTC.

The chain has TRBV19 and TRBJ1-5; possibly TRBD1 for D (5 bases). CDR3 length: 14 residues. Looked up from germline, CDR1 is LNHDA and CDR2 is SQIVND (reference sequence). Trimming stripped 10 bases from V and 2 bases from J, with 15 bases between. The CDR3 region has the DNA TGTGCCACTGCCTTTCTAGGGGGCAATCAGCCCCAGCATTTT. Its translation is CATAFLGGNQPQHF.

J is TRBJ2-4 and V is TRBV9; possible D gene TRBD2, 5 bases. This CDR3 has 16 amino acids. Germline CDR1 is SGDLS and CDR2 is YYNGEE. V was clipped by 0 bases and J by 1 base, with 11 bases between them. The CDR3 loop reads CASSVGVGEAKNIQYF. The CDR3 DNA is TGTGCCAGCAGCGTAGGGGTGGGAGAGGCCAAAAACATTCAGTACTTC.

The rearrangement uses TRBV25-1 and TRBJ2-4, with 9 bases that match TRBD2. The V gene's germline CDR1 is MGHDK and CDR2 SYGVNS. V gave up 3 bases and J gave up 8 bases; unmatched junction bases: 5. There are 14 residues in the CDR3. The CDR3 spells CASSDAGGEDIQYF. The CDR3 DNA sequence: TGTGCCAGCAGTGACGCGGGAGGGGAGGACATTCAGTACTTC.

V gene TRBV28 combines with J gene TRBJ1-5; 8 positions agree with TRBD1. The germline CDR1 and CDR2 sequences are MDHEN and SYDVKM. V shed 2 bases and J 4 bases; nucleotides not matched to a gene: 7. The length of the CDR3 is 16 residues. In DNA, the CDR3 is TGTGCCAGCAGTTTACATGGGACAGGCGGGAATCAGCCCCAGCATTTT. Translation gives CASSLHGTGGNQPQHF.

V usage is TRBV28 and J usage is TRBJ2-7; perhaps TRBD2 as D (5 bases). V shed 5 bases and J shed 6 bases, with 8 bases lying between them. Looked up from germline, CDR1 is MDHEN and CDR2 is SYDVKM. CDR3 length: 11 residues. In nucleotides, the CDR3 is TGTGCCAGCAGTACCCGGGGCGAGCAGTACTTC. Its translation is CASSTRGEQYF. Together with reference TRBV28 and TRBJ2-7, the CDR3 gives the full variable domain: DVKVTQSSRYLVKRTGEKVFLECVQDMDHENMFWYRQDPGLGLRLIYFSYDVKMKEKGDIPEGYSVSREKKERFSLILESASTNQTSMYLCASSTRGEQYFGPGTRLTVT.

The CDR3 DNA sequence: TGTGCCAGCGGCAAGGCGGGAGTCAACGAGCAGTACTTC. Protein product: CASGKAGVNEQYF. The V call is TRBV25-1, the J call TRBJ2-7, with TRBD2 identical over 7 bases. Germline values: CDR1 MGHDK, CDR2 SYGVNS. The trim removed 8 bases at V and 5 bases at J, leaving 9 bases unmatched. The CDR3 has 13 residues.

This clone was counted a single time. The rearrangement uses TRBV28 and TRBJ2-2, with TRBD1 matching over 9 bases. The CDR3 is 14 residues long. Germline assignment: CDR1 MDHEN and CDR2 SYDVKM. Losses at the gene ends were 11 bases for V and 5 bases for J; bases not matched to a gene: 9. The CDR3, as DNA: TGTGCCGGAAAGGGGACAGGGAAGACCGGGGAGCTGTTTTTT. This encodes CAGKGTGKTGELFF.

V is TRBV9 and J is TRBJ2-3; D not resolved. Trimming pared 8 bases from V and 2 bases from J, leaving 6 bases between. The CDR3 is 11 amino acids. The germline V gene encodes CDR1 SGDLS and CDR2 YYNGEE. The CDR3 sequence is CASSITDTQYF. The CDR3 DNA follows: TGTGCCAGTTCAATCACAGATACGCAGTATTTT.

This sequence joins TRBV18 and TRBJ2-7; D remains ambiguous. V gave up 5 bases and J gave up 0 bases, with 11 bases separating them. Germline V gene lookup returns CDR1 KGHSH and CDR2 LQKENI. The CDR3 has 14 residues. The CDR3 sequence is CASSSGLSSYEQYF. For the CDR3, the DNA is TGTGCCAGCTCATCCGGTCTTAGCTCCTACGAGCAGTACTTC.